This T cell receptor beta chain is drawn from a study of cytomegalovirus exposure and HLA in healthy donors. Looking at the study overall: According to later analysis, the same platform produced the approximately 120 validation and several hundred first-cohort repertoires. Broader study findings: The authors enumerated over 150 TCR beta chains as linked to cytomegalovirus. Usually a TCR sequence was rare, but some public TCRs were found in many donors.

Remarks on this clone: Its antigen remains unknown.

Clones were read by immunoSEQ multiplex PCR, and TCRdb kept only the in-frame ones, dropping some. Altogether 130,000 to 150,000 clones are present, 87% being singletons, with the ten largest covering 4.5%. Germline-derived CDR1 and CDR2 are GTSNPN and SVGIG (reference sequence). This CDR3 comprises 13 residues. V lost 0 bases to trimming and J lost 8 bases; unmatched junction nucleotides: 1. Sequenced sample: PBMCs. This rearrangement joins TRBV30 to TRBJ1-6; TRBD1 matches at 7 bases. The receptor was isolated from a man between 18 and 35 years old in good health and CMV-seropositive. In DNA form, the CDR3 reads TGTGCCTGGAGTGTCAGGGGGGATTCACCCCTCCACTTT. Its translation is CAWSVRGDSPLHF.